This TCR beta chain was captured in a study of cytotoxic CD8 clonotypes in ibrutinib-treated CLL (dated by TCRdb to 2020 to 2023). For the wider study: The cohort had about a dozen relapsed/refractory and more than 14 treatment-naive patients; approximately 17 were IGHV unmutated. Of the 70 to 90 people in the trial, around 24 had longitudinal samples available. Partial responses were observed in some 24 patients and complete responses in 2; after a median follow-up of around 68 months, remission was maintained in 15 or so patients and progression was observed in some 12. Samples at response were collected after a median of around twelve months of treatment, with a range of roughly 6 to 40 months. An average of 255,043 productive templates and 94,082 productive rearrangements was obtained per sample. Every remission and progressive disease sample was obtained while ibrutinib was still being received by the patients. Cryopreserved peripheral blood mononuclear cells were collected at three points: before therapy, at response, and at either sustained remission or disease progression.

From the cysteine up to the phenylalanine, the CDR3 has a length of 15 residues. Only the CDR3 region is kept as DNA, spanning 45 bases read in frame from base 1. At the junction V is shortened by 4 bases and J by 10 bases; bases outside the gene matches: 11. As encoded in the germline V gene, CDR1 is SGHRS while CDR2 is YFSETQ. Overall results and qualifications from the work: Lymph node repertoires were not examined, and the timing of sampling was not matched between patients in sustained remission and those whose disease progressed. Public clonotypes were rare and either contracted or stayed stable during treatment, and the rise in clonality at ibrutinib response reflected the expansion of private clonotypes. Clonality rose at ibrutinib response, remained stable during sustained remission, and dropped back toward baseline at progression. At baseline, clonality was higher than in age-matched healthy donors and showed a strong correlation with circulating CD8+ T-cell counts.

What the time point label conveys for this sample: about eleven months on ibrutinib. For TCR beta library preparation, roughly 2 micrograms of genomic DNA was extracted from cryopreserved PBMCs. Longitudinal blood samples from CLL patients receiving ibrutinib monotherapy were subjected to high-throughput TCR beta sequencing. Patients were enrolled in a phase 2 open-label single-center ibrutinib monotherapy trial. The goal of deep resolution MiSeq sequencing was a depth between 1 in 1 million and 1 in 200,000 T cells, and coverage averaged 10x per clonotype. The immunoSEQ hsTCRB Kit was used to generate TCR beta libraries. Processing in the source paper ran as follows. Data were analyzed with ImmunoSEQ Data Assistant and ImmunoSEQ Analyzer, with V, D and J genes assigned per IMGT definitions. Clonality, which ranges from 0 to 1, was calculated by subtracting the normalized Shannon entropy of productive rearrangement frequencies from one. Only overrepresented clonotypes making up at least 0.05% of each patient's repertoire were included in the public clonotype analysis. Roughly 12 age-matched healthy donor repertoires from immuneACCESS were used as controls for clonality. The clones in this table, taken by TCRdb from immuneACCESS, are in-frame only. Not every clone is retained; where verified, under half of the shortfall comes from an unresolved V gene, and the cause of the rest is unknown. The V and J calls and clone size were taken over from that table, and D and trimming were inferred from the DNA. The sample table contains tens of thousands of clones; only one count was recorded for under 75% of them. Roughly 12% of the sample comes from the top ten.

With regard to this clone: Its antigen remains undetermined. Base qualities are not at hand, and no much larger clone is one base apart.

Rearrangement joined TRBV5-1 to TRBJ2-1; TRBD2 matches 10 bases in the middle. Specimen: PBMCs, collected after 12 months of ibrutinib treatment. This TCR was sampled from a human donor with chronic lymphocytic leukemia. The DNA sequence is TGCGCCAGCAGCCTAACTAGCGGGGCGACTAGAGAGCAGTTCTTC. Its coded protein is CASSLTSGATREQFF.